A selection of T cell receptor beta chains follows, all from one sample in a study of CD8+CD57+ T cells in acquired aplastic anemia. MiXCR, applied by TCRdb to the reads, yields one record per CDR3 protein. The table shows roughly 170,000 distinct CDR3 sequences, with just under 65% occurring only once. The sequenced sample was sorted CD4+, CD8+, or CD8+CD57+ T cells (not recorded which) from PBMCs. These receptors were collected from a human donor in good health. CDR3s include the opening cysteine and the closing phenylalanine or tryptophan. D genes are given only for firm matches. A clone size is listed for some rows: how often the clone was seen (once, few, many), or a class if it is expanded.

TRBJ2-3,TRBV10-3,.,.,CAISEGDTQYF,TGTGCCATCAGTGAGGGAGATACGCAGTATTTT
TRBJ2-7,TRBV2,few,.,CASRRGTEISYEQYF,TGTGCCAGCAGGCGCGGGACAGAGATCTCCTACGAGCAGTACTTC
TRBJ2-7,TRBV19,.,.,CASSIGGDYYEQYF,TGTGCCAGTAGTATAGGCGGGGATTACTACGAGCAGTACTTC
TRBJ1-1,TRBV24-1,.,.,CATSDLRGLNTEAFF,TGTGCCACCAGTGATTTGAGGGGACTTAACACTGAAGCTTTCTTT
TRBJ2-7,TRBV5-1,many,.,CASSQTSGTYEQYF,TGCGCCAGCAGCCAGACTAGTGGAACCTACGAGCAGTACTTC
TRBJ2-7,TRBV9,many,TRBD1,CASSASGTGGGSGVYEQYF,TGTGCCAGCAGCGCTTCCGGGACAGGGGGTGGTAGTGGTGTATACGAGCAGTACTTC
TRBJ2-7,TRBV10-3,.,.,CAISESGGSTYEQYF,TGTGCCATCAGTGAGTCGGGGGGATCGACCTACGAGCAGTACTTC
TRBJ2-5,TRBV20-1,.,TRBD1,CSGAWQGVQETQYF,TGCAGTGGTGCGTGGCAGGGGGTACAAGAGACCCAGTACTTC
TRBJ2-1,TRBV15,.,TRBD1,CATSKQGARNEQFF,TGTGCCACCAGCAAACAGGGGGCGAGAAATGAGCAGTTCTTC
TRBJ1-2,TRBV29-1,.,TRBD1,CGVETGFQYGYTF,TGCGGCGTAGAGACAGGGTTCCAGTATGGCTACACCTTC
TRBJ1-2,TRBV24-1,.,.,CATSDSAGLSLYGYTF,TGTGCCACCAGTGATTCAGCGGGACTGTCACTTTATGGCTACACCTTC
TRBJ2-5,TRBV2,.,.,CASRGDPVLRYF,.
TRBJ2-3,TRBV11-3,.,TRBD2,CASSLGGATTDTQYF,TGTGCCAGCAGCTTGGGAGGGGCTACCACAGATACGCAGTATTTT
TRBJ2-1,TRBV4-2,many,TRBD2,CASSQERLAEYNEQFF,TGTGCCAGCAGCCAAGAGAGGCTAGCGGAATACAATGAGCAGTTCTTC
TRBJ2-3,TRBV7-6,once,TRBD2,CASSSSGGGTDTQYF,TGTGCCAGCAGCTCCAGCGGGGGGGGAACAGATACGCAGTATTTT
TRBJ1-2,TRBV10-3,few,.,CAISETAEGYTF,TGTGCCATCAGTGAAACAGCAGAGGGCTACACCTTC
TRBJ2-1,TRBV15,few,.,CATSARLVGGEQFF,TGTGCCACCAGCGCTAGACTAGTCGGCGGAGAGCAGTTCTTC
TRBJ2-1,TRBV20-1,.,.,CSALPGLYNEQFF,TGCAGTGCTTTACCGGGACTGTACAATGAGCAGTTCTTC
TRBJ2-7,TRBV29-1,once,TRBD1,CSVERTGINEQYF,TGCAGCGTTGAAAGGACAGGCATCAACGAGCAGTACTTC
TRBJ1-5,TRBV7-2,.,.,CASSAGGVGLRPQHF,TGTGCCAGCAGCGCGGGGGGGGTGGGTTTGCGTCCCCAGCATTTT
TRBJ2-7,TRBV2,.,.,CASRSSGYSYEQYF,TGTGCCAGCAGGAGCTCGGGATACTCCTACGAGCAGTACTTC
TRBJ2-2,TRBV2,many,.,CASSVQSQSTPNTGELFF,TGTGCCAGCAGTGTGCAGTCACAGTCGACGCCCAACACCGGGGAGCTGTTTTTT
TRBJ2-7,TRBV11-3,.,.,CASSLVSTVGTGSSYEQYF,TGTGCCAGCAGCTTAGTAAGCACAGTCGGGACCGGGAGCTCCTACGAGCAGTACTTC
TRBJ2-1,TRBV11-2,many,.,CASSLFRSSYNEQFF,TGTGCCAGCAGCTTATTTAGGAGCTCCTACAATGAGCAGTTCTTC